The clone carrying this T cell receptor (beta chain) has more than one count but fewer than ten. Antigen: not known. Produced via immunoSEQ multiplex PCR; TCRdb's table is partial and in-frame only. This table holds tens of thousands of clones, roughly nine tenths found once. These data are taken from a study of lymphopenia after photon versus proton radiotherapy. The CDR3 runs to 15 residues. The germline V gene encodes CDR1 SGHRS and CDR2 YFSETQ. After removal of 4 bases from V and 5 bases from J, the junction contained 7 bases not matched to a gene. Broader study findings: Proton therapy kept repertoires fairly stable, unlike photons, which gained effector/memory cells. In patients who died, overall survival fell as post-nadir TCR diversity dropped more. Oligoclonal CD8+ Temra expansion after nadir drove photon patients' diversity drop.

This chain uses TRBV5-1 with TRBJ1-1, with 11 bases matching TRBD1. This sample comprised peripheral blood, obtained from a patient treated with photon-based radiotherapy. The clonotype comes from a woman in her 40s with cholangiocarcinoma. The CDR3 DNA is TGCGCCAGCAGCCTCGGACAGGGGGCGTGGACTGAAGCTTTCTTT. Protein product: CASSLGQGAWTEAFF.